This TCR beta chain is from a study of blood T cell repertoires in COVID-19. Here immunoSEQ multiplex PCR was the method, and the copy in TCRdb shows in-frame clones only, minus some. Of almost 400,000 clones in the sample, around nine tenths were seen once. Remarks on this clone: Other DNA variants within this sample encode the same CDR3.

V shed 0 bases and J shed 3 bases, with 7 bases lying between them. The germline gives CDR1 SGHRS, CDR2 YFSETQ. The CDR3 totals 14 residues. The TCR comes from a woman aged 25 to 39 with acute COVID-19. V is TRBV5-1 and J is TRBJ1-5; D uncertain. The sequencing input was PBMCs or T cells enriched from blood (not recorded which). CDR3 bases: TGCGCCAGCAGCTTGGGTGACACCAATCAGCCCCAGCATTTT. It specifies CASSLGDTNQPQHF.